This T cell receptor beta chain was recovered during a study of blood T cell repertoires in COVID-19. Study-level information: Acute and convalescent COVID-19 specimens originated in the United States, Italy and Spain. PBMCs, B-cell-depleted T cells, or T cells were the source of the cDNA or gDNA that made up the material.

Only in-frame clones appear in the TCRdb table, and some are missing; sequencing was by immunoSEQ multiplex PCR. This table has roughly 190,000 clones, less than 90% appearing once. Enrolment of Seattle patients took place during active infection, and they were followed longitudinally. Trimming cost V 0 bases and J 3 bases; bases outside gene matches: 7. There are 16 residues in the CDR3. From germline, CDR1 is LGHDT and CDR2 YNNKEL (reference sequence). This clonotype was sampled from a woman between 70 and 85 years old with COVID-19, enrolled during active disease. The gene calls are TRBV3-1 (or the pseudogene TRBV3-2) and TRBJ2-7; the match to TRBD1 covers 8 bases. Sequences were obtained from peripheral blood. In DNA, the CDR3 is TGTGCCAGCAGCCAAGACGTGTCACAGGGGGTCTACGAGCAGTACTTC. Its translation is CASSQDVSQGVYEQYF.